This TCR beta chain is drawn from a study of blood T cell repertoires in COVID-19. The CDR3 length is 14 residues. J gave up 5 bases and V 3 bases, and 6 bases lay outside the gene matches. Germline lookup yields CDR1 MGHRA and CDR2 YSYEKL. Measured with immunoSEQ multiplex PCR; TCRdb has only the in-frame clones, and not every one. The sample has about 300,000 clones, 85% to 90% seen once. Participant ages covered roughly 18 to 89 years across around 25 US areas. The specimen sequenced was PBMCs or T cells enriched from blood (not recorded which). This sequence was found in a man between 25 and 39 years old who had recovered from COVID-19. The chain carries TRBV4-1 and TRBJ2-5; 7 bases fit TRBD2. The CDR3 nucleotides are TGCGCCAGCAGCCAGGCCGGGGGAGGGGAGACCCAGTACTTC. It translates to CASSQAGGGETQYF.